A selection of T cell receptor beta chains follows, all from one sample in a study of cytomegalovirus exposure and HLA in healthy donors. Using immunoSEQ multiplex PCR, the repertoire was profiled, and TCRdb retains in-frame clones only, with some absent. The sample lists approximately 200,000 clones, roughly 80% occurring once. The sequenced sample was PBMCs. The receptors stem from a man aged 18 to 35 in good health and CMV-seropositive. Each CDR3 is given with its conserved first and last residue. Each record gives: D gene, J gene, V gene, clone size, CDR3 protein, CDR3 DNA. A D gene is named only where the DNA matches it firmly. For some rows the clone size is stated as once, few or many, or as a class when expanded; others skip it.

d_gene: .
j_gene: TRBJ2-7
v_gene: TRBV14
abundance: .
CDR3aa: CASSQGPGYEQYF
CDR3nt: TGTGCCAGCAGCCAAGGCCCAGGGTACGAGCAGTACTTC

d_gene: .
j_gene: TRBJ2-1
v_gene: TRBV11-3
abundance: .
CDR3aa: CASSLQGGEQFF
CDR3nt: TGTGCCAGCAGCCTCCAGGGTGGCGAGCAGTTCTTC

d_gene: .
j_gene: TRBJ2-7
v_gene: TRBV7-6
abundance: .
CDR3aa: CASSLARQDEQYF
CDR3nt: TGTGCCAGCAGCTTAGCCAGACAGGACGAGCAGTACTTC

d_gene: .
j_gene: TRBJ2-7
v_gene: TRBV30
abundance: .
CDR3aa: CAWSVVWRFVGGSYEQYF
CDR3nt: TGTGCCTGGAGTGTAGTGTGGCGCTTTGTAGGGGGCTCCTACGAGCAGTACTTC

d_gene: .
j_gene: TRBJ2-3
v_gene: TRBV29-1
abundance: once
CDR3aa: CSVDAGADTQYF
CDR3nt: TGCAGCGTTGACGCGGGTGCGGATACGCAGTATTTT

d_gene: .
j_gene: TRBJ2-1
v_gene: TRBV6-5
abundance: once
CDR3aa: CASTQGSSYNEQFF
CDR3nt: TGTGCCAGCACTCAGGGCAGCTCCTACAATGAGCAGTTCTTC

d_gene: .
j_gene: TRBJ2-1
v_gene: TRBV5-1
abundance: .
CDR3aa: CASSLAPDNEQFF
CDR3nt: TGCGCCAGCAGCTTAGCGCCCGACAATGAGCAGTTCTTC

d_gene: .
j_gene: TRBJ2-3
v_gene: TRBV7-9
abundance: .
CDR3aa: CASSPRIPYSDTQYF
CDR3nt: TGTGCCAGCAGCCCCAGGATTCCTTACTCCGATACGCAGTATTTT

d_gene: .
j_gene: TRBJ1-1
v_gene: TRBV30
abundance: .
CDR3aa: CAWSVQGYTEAFF
CDR3nt: TGTGCCTGGAGTGTACAGGGTTACACTGAAGCTTTCTTT

d_gene: .
j_gene: TRBJ2-3
v_gene: TRBV2
abundance: .
CDR3aa: CASSTDGQFTDTQYF
CDR3nt: TGTGCCAGCAGTACTGATGGACAGTTCACAGATACGCAGTATTTT

d_gene: .
j_gene: TRBJ2-1
v_gene: TRBV10-1
abundance: few
CDR3aa: CASSDQRTYNEQFF
CDR3nt: TGCGCCAGCAGCGATCAGCGGACCTACAATGAGCAGTTCTTC

d_gene: .
j_gene: TRBJ2-7
v_gene: TRBV6-1
abundance: .
CDR3aa: CASSETGMAPNPYEQYF
CDR3nt: TGTGCCAGCAGTGAAACGGGAATGGCGCCGAATCCCTACGAGCAGTACTTC

d_gene: .
j_gene: TRBJ1-1
v_gene: TRBV30
abundance: once
CDR3aa: CASSGEAFF
CDR3nt: TGTGCCTCTTCAGGGGAAGCTTTCTTT

d_gene: TRBD2
j_gene: TRBJ2-7
v_gene: TRBV7-6
abundance: .
CDR3aa: CASSLGLAVYEQYF
CDR3nt: TGTGCCAGCAGCTTAGGACTAGCGGTTTACGAGCAGTACTTC

d_gene: TRBD2
j_gene: TRBJ2-3
v_gene: TRBV2
abundance: .
CDR3aa: CARQLAGEPYTQYF
CDR3nt: TGTGCCAGGCAGTTAGCGGGAGAACCTTATACGCAGTATTTT

d_gene: .
j_gene: TRBJ2-5
v_gene: TRBV5-4
abundance: .
CDR3aa: CASSKGVQETQYF
CDR3nt: TGTGCCAGCAGTAAAGGGGTGCAAGAGACCCAGTACTTC